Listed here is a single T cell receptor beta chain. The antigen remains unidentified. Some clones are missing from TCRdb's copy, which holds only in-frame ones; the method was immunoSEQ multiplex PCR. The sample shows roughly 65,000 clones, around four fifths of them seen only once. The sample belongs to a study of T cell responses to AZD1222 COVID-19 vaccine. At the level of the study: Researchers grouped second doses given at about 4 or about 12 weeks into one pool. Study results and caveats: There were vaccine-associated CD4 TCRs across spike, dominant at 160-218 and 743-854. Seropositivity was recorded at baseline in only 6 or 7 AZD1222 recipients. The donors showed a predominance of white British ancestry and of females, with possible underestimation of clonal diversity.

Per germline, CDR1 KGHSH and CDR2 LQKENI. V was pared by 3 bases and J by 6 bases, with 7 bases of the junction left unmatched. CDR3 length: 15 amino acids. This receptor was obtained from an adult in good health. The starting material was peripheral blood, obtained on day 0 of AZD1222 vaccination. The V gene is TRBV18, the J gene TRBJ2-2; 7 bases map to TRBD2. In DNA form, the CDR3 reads TGTGCCAGCTCACCCACCTTAGCGGGCGCCGGGGAGCTGTTTTTT. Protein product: CASSPTLAGAGELFF.